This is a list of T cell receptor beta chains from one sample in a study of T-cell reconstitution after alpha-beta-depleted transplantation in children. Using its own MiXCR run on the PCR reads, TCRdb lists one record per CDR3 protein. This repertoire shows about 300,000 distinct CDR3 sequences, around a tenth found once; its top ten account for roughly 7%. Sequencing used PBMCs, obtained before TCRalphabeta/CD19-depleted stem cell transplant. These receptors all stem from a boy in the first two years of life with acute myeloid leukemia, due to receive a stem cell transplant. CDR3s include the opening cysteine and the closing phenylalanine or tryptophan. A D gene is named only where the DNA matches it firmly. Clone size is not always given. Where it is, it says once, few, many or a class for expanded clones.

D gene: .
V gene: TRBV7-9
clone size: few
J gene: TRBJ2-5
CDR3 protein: CASYGETQYF
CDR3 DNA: TGTGCCAGCTACGGTGAGACCCAGTACTTC

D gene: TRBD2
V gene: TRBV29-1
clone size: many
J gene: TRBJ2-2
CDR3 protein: CSVETSGISTGELFF
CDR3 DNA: TGCAGCGTTGAAACTAGCGGGATTAGCACCGGGGAGCTGTTTTTT

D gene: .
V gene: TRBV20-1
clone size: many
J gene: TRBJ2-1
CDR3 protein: CSARTGPFNNEQFF
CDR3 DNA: TGCAGTGCTAGAACCGGCCCCTTTAACAATGAGCAGTTCTTC

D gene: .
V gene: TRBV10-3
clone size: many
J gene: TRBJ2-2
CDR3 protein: CAIREGSRRNTGELFF
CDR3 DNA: TGTGCCATCAGAGAAGGTTCGCGGAGAAACACCGGGGAGCTGTTTTTT

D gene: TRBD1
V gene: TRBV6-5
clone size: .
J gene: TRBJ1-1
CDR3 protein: CASSYSYRGPNTEAFF
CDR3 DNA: TGTGCCAGCAGTTACTCCTACAGGGGCCCGAACACTGAAGCTTTCTTT

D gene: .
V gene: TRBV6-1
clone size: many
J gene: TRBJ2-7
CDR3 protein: CASSEGRRIYEQYF
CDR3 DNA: TGTGCCAGCAGTGAAGGGCGACGGATCTACGAGCAGTACTTC

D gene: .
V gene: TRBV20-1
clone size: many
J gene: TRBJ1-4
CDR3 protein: CSAIPTGRVNEKLFF
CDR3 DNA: TGCAGTGCCATCCCGACAGGCCGAGTTAATGAAAAACTGTTTTTT

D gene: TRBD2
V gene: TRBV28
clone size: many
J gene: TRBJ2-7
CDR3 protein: CASTLGRLYEQYF
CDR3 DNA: TGTGCCAGCACCCTCGGGAGGCTCTACGAGCAGTACTTC

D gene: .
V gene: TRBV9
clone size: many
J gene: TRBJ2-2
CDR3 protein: CASSVVAATGELFF
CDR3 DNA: TGTGCCAGCAGCGTAGTAGCAGCCACCGGGGAGCTGTTTTTT

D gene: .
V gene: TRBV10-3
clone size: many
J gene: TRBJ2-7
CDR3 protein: CATQTDSYEQYF
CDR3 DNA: TGTGCCACCCAGACAGACTCCTACGAGCAGTACTTC

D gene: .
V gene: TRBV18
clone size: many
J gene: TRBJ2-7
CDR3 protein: CASSPRTSRTYSYEQYF
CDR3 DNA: TGTGCCAGCTCACCAAGGACTTCTAGAACCTACTCCTACGAGCAGTACTTC

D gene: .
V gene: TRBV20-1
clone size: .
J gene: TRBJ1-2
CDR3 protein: CSASSGGNSYGYTF
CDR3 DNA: TGCAGTGCTAGTTCCGGGGGCAATAGCTATGGCTACACCTTC

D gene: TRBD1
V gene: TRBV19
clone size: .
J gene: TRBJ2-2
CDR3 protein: CASSVTGASGELFF
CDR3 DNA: TGTGCCAGTAGTGTTACAGGGGCGAGCGGGGAGCTGTTTTTT

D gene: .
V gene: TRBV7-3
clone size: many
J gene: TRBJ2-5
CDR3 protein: CASSAGPQETQYF
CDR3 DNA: TGTGCCAGCAGCGCGGGCCCGCAAGAGACCCAGTACTTC

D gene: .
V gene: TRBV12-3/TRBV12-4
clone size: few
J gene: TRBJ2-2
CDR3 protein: CASSLILGGYTGELFF
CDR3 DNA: TGTGCCAGCAGTTTAATCCTAGGGGGATACACCGGGGAGCTGTTTTTT

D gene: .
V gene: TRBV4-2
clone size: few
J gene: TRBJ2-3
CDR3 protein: CASSQERLADTQYF
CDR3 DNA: TGTGCCAGCAGCCAAGAAAGACTAGCAGATACGCAGTATTTT

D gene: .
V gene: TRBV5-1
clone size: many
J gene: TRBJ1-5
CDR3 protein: CASSAGRDQPQHF
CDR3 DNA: TGCGCCAGCAGCGCCGGTCGGGATCAGCCCCAGCATTTT

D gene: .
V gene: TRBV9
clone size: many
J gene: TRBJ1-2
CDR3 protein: CASTLHDDNYGYTF
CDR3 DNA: TGTGCCAGCACCCTTCATGACGATAACTATGGCTACACCTTC

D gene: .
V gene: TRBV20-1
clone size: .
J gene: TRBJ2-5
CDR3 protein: CSASSIYQETQYF
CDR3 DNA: TGCAGTGCTAGTAGTATTTACCAAGAGACCCAGTACTTC

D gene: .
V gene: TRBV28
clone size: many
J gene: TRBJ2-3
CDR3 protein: CASSFTPGSGDTQYF
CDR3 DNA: TGTGCCAGCAGTTTTACGCCGGGGTCTGGCGATACGCAGTATTTT

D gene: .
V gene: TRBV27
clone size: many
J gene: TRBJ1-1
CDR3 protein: CASTWGGASTEAFF
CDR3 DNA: TGTGCCAGCACCTGGGGGGGGGCGAGCACTGAAGCTTTCTTT

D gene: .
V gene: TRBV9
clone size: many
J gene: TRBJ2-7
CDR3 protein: CASGSLQVYYEQYF
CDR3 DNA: TGTGCCAGCGGTAGTCTACAGGTTTACTACGAGCAGTACTTC

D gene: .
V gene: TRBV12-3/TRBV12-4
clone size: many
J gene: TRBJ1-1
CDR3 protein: CASSPPLSEAFF
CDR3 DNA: TGTGCCAGCAGTCCCCCCCTCTCTGAAGCTTTCTTT

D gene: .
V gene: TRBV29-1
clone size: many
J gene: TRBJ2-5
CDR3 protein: CSGKTRRETQYF
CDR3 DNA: TGCAGCGGGAAGACTAGAAGAGAGACCCAGTACTTC

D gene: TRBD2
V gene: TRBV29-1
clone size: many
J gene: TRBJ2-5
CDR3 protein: CSVEGLAGVETQYF
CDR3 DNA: TGCAGCGTTGAAGGACTAGCGGGAGTAGAGACCCAGTACTTC

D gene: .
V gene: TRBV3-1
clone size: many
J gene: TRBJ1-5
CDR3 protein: CASSQQWGQPQHF
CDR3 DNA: TGTGCCAGCAGCCAGCAATGGGGTCAGCCCCAGCATTTT

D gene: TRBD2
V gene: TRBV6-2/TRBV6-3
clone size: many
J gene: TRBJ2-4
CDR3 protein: CASSPGDYQYF
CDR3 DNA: TGTGCCAGCAGCCCCGGGGACTACCAGTACTTC

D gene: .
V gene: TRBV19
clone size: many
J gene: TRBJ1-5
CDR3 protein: CASSISVRHQPQHF
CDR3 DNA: TGTGCCAGTAGTATTTCCGTTCGGCATCAGCCCCAGCATTTT

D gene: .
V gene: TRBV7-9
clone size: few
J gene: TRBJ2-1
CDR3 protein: CASRPVSNEQFF
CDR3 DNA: TGTGCCAGCAGGCCGGTATCCAATGAGCAGTTCTTC

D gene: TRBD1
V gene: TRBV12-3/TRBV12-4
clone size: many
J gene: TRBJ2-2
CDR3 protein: CASTLTGGGTGELFF
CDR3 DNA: TGTGCCAGCACCTTGACAGGGGGCGGGACCGGGGAGCTGTTTTTT

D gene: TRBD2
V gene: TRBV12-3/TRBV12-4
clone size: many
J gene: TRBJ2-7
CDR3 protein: CASSLDLTSGRSQYF
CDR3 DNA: TGTGCCAGCAGTTTAGATCTGACTAGCGGGAGATCGCAGTACTTC

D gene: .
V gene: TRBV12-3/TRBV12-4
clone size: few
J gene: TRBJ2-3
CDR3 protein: CASSFQAATQYF
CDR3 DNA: TGTGCCAGCAGTTTTCAGGCCGCCACGCAGTATTTT

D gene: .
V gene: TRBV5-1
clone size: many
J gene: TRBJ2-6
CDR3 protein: CASSEGAGANVLTF
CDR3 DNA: TGCGCCAGCAGCGAGGGGGCTGGGGCCAACGTCCTGACTTTC

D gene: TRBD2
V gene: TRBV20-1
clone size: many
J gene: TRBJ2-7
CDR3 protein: CSARDLAGGEQYF
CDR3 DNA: TGCAGTGCTAGAGATCTAGCGGGCGGCGAGCAGTACTTC

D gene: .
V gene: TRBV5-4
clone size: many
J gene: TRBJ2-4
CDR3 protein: CASSFGVQNIQYF
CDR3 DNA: TGTGCCAGCAGCTTCGGGGTCCAAAACATTCAGTACTTC

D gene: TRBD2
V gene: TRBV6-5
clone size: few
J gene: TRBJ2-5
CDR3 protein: CASSYSTSGNGQTQYF
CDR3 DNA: TGTGCCAGCAGTTACTCCACTAGCGGGAATGGGCAGACCCAGTACTTC

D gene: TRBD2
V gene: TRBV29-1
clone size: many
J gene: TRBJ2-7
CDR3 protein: CSVGTSSYEQYF
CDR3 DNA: TGCAGCGTGGGGACTAGCTCCTACGAGCAGTACTTC

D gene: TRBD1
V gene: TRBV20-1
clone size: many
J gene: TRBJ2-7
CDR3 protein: CSASSGGELYEQYF
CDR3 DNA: TGCAGTGCTAGCTCAGGGGGCGAGTTGTACGAGCAGTACTTC

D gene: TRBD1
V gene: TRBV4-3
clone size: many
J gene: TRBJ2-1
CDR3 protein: CASSPFRDRGRSYNEQFF
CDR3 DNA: TGCGCCAGCAGCCCCTTCCGGGACAGGGGGCGCAGCTACAATGAGCAGTTCTTC

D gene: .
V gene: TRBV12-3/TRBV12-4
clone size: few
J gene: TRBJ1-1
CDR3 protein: CASSPATSGTEAFF
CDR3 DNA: TGTGCCAGCAGTCCTGCCACTTCCGGGACTGAAGCTTTCTTT

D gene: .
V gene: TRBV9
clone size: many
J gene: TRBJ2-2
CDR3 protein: CASSVGPSGSNTGELFF
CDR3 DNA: TGTGCCAGCAGCGTAGGCCCTTCTGGGAGTAACACCGGGGAGCTGTTTTTT

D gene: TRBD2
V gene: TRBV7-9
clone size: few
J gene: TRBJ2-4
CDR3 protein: CASSPDLSGGERNIQYF
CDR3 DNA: TGTGCCAGCAGCCCGGATCTTAGCGGGGGGGAGCGGAACATTCAGTACTTC